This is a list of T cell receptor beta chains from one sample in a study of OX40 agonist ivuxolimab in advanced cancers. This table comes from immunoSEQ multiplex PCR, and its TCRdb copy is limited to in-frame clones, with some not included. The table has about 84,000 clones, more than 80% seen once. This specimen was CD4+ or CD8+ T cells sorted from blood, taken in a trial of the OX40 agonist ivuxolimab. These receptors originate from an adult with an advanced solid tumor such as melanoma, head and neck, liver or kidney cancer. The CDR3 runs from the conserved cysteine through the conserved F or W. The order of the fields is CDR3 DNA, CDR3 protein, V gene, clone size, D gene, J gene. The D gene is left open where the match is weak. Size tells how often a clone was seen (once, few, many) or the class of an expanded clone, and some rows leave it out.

CDR3 DNA: TGTGCCAGCAGTTACTCCCCAGGGGGGGAGACCCAGTACTTC
CDR3 protein: CASSYSPGGETQYF
V gene: TRBV6-5
clone size: .
D gene: .
J gene: TRBJ2-5

CDR3 DNA: TGTGCCAGCAGCGGACAGGGAGTCGGGAACACTGAAGCTTTCTTT
CDR3 protein: CASSGQGVGNTEAFF
V gene: TRBV2
clone size: .
D gene: TRBD1
J gene: TRBJ1-1

CDR3 DNA: TGTGCCAGCCGCCCGGGGCCGGGAAACACCATATATTTT
CDR3 protein: CASRPGPGNTIYF
V gene: TRBV18
clone size: .
D gene: .
J gene: TRBJ1-3

CDR3 DNA: TGTGCCAGCAGCGTAGCTACAGGTCTTCGGGAGACCCAGTACTTC
CDR3 protein: CASSVATGLRETQYF
V gene: TRBV9
clone size: .
D gene: .
J gene: TRBJ2-5

CDR3 DNA: TGTGCCAGCGGGACTCCAGGGAACACCGGGGAGCTGTTTTTT
CDR3 protein: CASGTPGNTGELFF
V gene: TRBV2
clone size: .
D gene: .
J gene: TRBJ2-2

CDR3 DNA: TGTGCCAGCTCACCAACGCGGGGAGAGGGCCGACTAAGCGAGCAGTACTTC
CDR3 protein: CASSPTRGEGRLSEQYF
V gene: TRBV18
clone size: .
D gene: .
J gene: TRBJ2-7

CDR3 DNA: TGTGCCAGTAGGCGGACAGGGGGCAAAGAGACCCAGTACTTC
CDR3 protein: CASRRTGGKETQYF
V gene: TRBV19
clone size: .
D gene: TRBD1
J gene: TRBJ2-5

CDR3 DNA: TGTGCCAGCAGGATCAGGGATATGAACACTGAAGCTTTCTTT
CDR3 protein: CASRIRDMNTEAFF
V gene: TRBV7-2
clone size: .
D gene: .
J gene: TRBJ1-1

CDR3 DNA: TGTGCCAGCAGCGGAGGACTCGGGACAGCGCAAGAGACCCAGTACTTC
CDR3 protein: CASSGGLGTAQETQYF
V gene: TRBV9
clone size: .
D gene: TRBD1
J gene: TRBJ2-5

CDR3 DNA: TGTGCCAGCAGTTCCACAGCTATATTGAACACTGAAGCTTTCTTT
CDR3 protein: CASSSTAILNTEAFF
V gene: TRBV28
clone size: .
D gene: .
J gene: TRBJ1-1

CDR3 DNA: TGTGCCAGCAGTTTAGGGGGGACAGGGAATCAGCCCCAGCATTTT
CDR3 protein: CASSLGGTGNQPQHF
V gene: TRBV28
clone size: .
D gene: TRBD1
J gene: TRBJ1-5

CDR3 DNA: TGCAGCGTTGCTGGGGTTACTAGCACAGATACGCAGTATTTT
CDR3 protein: CSVAGVTSTDTQYF
V gene: TRBV29-1
clone size: .
D gene: .
J gene: TRBJ2-3

CDR3 DNA: TGTGCCAGCAGCCCCCAGACAGGGGGGGCAGATACGCAGTATTTT
CDR3 protein: CASSPQTGGADTQYF
V gene: TRBV7-2
clone size: .
D gene: TRBD1
J gene: TRBJ2-3

CDR3 DNA: TGCGCCAGCAGTGAAACGGACAGGGCCAGTTTCTTC
CDR3 protein: CASSETDRASFF
V gene: TRBV10-1
clone size: .
D gene: TRBD1
J gene: TRBJ2-1

CDR3 DNA: TGCGCCAGCAGCTTAACAGGGGGCCCCATAAATGAGCAGTTCTTC
CDR3 protein: CASSLTGGPINEQFF
V gene: TRBV5-1
clone size: .
D gene: TRBD1
J gene: TRBJ2-1

CDR3 DNA: TGTGCCAGCAGCTCCGCCACTCCCACTAAGCAGTTCTTC
CDR3 protein: CASSSATPTKQFF
V gene: TRBV7-3
clone size: .
D gene: .
J gene: TRBJ2-1

CDR3 DNA: TGTGCCAGCACCTCGACAGGGGGAGACACTGAAGCTTTCTTT
CDR3 protein: CASTSTGGDTEAFF
V gene: TRBV6-5
clone size: .
D gene: TRBD1
J gene: TRBJ1-1

CDR3 DNA: TGTGCCAGCAGCTTAGCGGGGGGCAGGCTCTATGAAGCTTTCTTT
CDR3 protein: CASSLAGGRLYEAFF
V gene: TRBV7-9
clone size: .
D gene: .
J gene: TRBJ1-1

CDR3 DNA: TGTGCCAGCAGCTCCGGGACTAGCGGTAGCACAGATACGCAGTATTTT
CDR3 protein: CASSSGTSGSTDTQYF
V gene: TRBV5-4
clone size: .
D gene: TRBD2
J gene: TRBJ2-3

CDR3 DNA: TGTGCCAGCAGCCCAAGATGGACACTCATGAACACTGAAGCTTTCTTT
CDR3 protein: CASSPRWTLMNTEAFF
V gene: TRBV7-2
clone size: .
D gene: .
J gene: TRBJ1-1

CDR3 DNA: TGCGCCAGCAGCCAAGACGGTCAGACCCTTGCAACTAATGAAAAACTGTTTTTT
CDR3 protein: CASSQDGQTLATNEKLFF
V gene: TRBV4-1
clone size: .
D gene: .
J gene: TRBJ1-4

CDR3 DNA: TGTGCCAGCAACCCGACAGGGGGCCTTGGGGCCAACGTCCTGACTTTC
CDR3 protein: CASNPTGGLGANVLTF
V gene: TRBV27
clone size: .
D gene: TRBD1
J gene: TRBJ2-6

CDR3 DNA: TGTGCCATCGGCGGACTAGCGGGGGGGCAGTTGAACACCGGGGAGCTGTTTTTT
CDR3 protein: CAIGGLAGGQLNTGELFF
V gene: TRBV10-3
clone size: once
D gene: TRBD2
J gene: TRBJ2-2

CDR3 DNA: TGCGCCAGCAGCGTCACGGGGTCACCTAGCTATGGCTACACCTTC
CDR3 protein: CASSVTGSPSYGYTF
V gene: TRBV5-1
clone size: .
D gene: .
J gene: TRBJ1-2

CDR3 DNA: TGTGCCATCAGTGGCATCAGGGGAACTAGCGGGGCCCCTCCAATCTACAATGAGCAGTTCTTC
CDR3 protein: CAISGIRGTSGAPPIYNEQFF
V gene: TRBV10-3
clone size: .
D gene: TRBD2
J gene: TRBJ2-1

CDR3 DNA: TGTGCTAGTGGACCAACAGCGAGCAATCAGCCCCAGCATTTT
CDR3 protein: CASGPTASNQPQHF
V gene: TRBV12-5
clone size: .
D gene: .
J gene: TRBJ1-5

CDR3 DNA: TGCGCCAGCAGCTTGGAGGGGGTGCACTCCTACGAGCAGTACTTC
CDR3 protein: CASSLEGVHSYEQYF
V gene: TRBV5-1
clone size: .
D gene: .
J gene: TRBJ2-7

CDR3 DNA: TGCGCCAGCAGCTTGGCCGCAGGCATGCCTTATGGCTACACCTTC
CDR3 protein: CASSLAAGMPYGYTF
V gene: TRBV5-1
clone size: .
D gene: .
J gene: TRBJ1-2

CDR3 DNA: TGTGCCAGCAGCTTTGGCGGGGGGGCCCCGTACGAGCAGTACTTC
CDR3 protein: CASSFGGGAPYEQYF
V gene: TRBV5-4
clone size: .
D gene: TRBD2
J gene: TRBJ2-7

CDR3 DNA: TGTGCCAGCAGTGAATCCGCAAACAGTGATACGCAGTATTTT
CDR3 protein: CASSESANSDTQYF
V gene: TRBV6-4
clone size: .
D gene: .
J gene: TRBJ2-3

CDR3 DNA: TGTGCCAGCTCACCCAGCTCAGGATCCACCGGGGAGCTGTTTTTT
CDR3 protein: CASSPSSGSTGELFF
V gene: TRBV18
clone size: few
D gene: .
J gene: TRBJ2-2

CDR3 DNA: TGTGCCAGCAGTGGGGGCTCTTGGACTGAAGCTTTCTTT
CDR3 protein: CASSGGSWTEAFF
V gene: TRBV2
clone size: .
D gene: .
J gene: TRBJ1-1

CDR3 DNA: TGTGCCAGCAAGGGGGATACAGGGGGGAACACTGAAGCTTTCTTT
CDR3 protein: CASKGDTGGNTEAFF
V gene: TRBV2
clone size: .
D gene: TRBD1
J gene: TRBJ1-1

CDR3 DNA: TGTGCCAGCAGACCCCGGTTCAACTATGGCTACACCTTC
CDR3 protein: CASRPRFNYGYTF
V gene: TRBV27
clone size: few
D gene: .
J gene: TRBJ1-2

CDR3 DNA: TGTGCCAGCAGCTTGCAGGGGGACTATGGCTACACCTTC
CDR3 protein: CASSLQGDYGYTF
V gene: TRBV5-5
clone size: .
D gene: TRBD1
J gene: TRBJ1-2

CDR3 DNA: TGTGCCAGCAGCGAGGGAAGCGGGGGGGCCGGAGAGACCCAGTACTTC
CDR3 protein: CASSEGSGGAGETQYF
V gene: TRBV9
clone size: .
D gene: TRBD2
J gene: TRBJ2-5

CDR3 DNA: TGTGCCTGGGGTGCCGCTTACACTGAAGCTTTCTTT
CDR3 protein: CAWGAAYTEAFF
V gene: TRBV30
clone size: .
D gene: .
J gene: TRBJ1-1

CDR3 DNA: TGTGCCAGCAGCCCAAGACAGTACACTGAAGCTTTCTTT
CDR3 protein: CASSPRQYTEAFF
V gene: TRBV9
clone size: .
D gene: .
J gene: TRBJ1-1

CDR3 DNA: TGCGCCAGCAGCTGGGGGGACAGGGAGGGTGATGAGCAGTTCTTC
CDR3 protein: CASSWGDREGDEQFF
V gene: TRBV5-1
clone size: .
D gene: TRBD1
J gene: TRBJ2-1

CDR3 DNA: TGTGCCAGCAGCGTAGGAGGGGCCAGTGAGACCCAGTACTTC
CDR3 protein: CASSVGGASETQYF
V gene: TRBV9
clone size: .
D gene: .
J gene: TRBJ2-5

CDR3 DNA: TGTGCCAGTAGTATGGAGACTGCCAAAGATACGCAGTATTTT
CDR3 protein: CASSMETAKDTQYF
V gene: TRBV19
clone size: .
D gene: .
J gene: TRBJ2-3

CDR3 DNA: TGTGCCAGCAGTTTATTCGGGACAGGGGATTCACCCCTCCACTTT
CDR3 protein: CASSLFGTGDSPLHF
V gene: TRBV28
clone size: .
D gene: TRBD1
J gene: TRBJ1-6

CDR3 DNA: TGTGCCAGCAGCGTAACAGGCCAAGGCGATCAGCCCCAGCATTTT
CDR3 protein: CASSVTGQGDQPQHF
V gene: TRBV9
clone size: .
D gene: .
J gene: TRBJ1-5

CDR3 DNA: TGTGCCAGCAGCTTGGCTCGGAATTCACCCCTCCACTTT
CDR3 protein: CASSLARNSPLHF
V gene: TRBV5-6
clone size: .
D gene: .
J gene: TRBJ1-6

CDR3 DNA: TGTGCCAGCAGTAAACAGGGGGGGGGCCACGAGCAGTACTTC
CDR3 protein: CASSKQGGGHEQYF
V gene: TRBV6-5
clone size: .
D gene: .
J gene: TRBJ2-7

CDR3 DNA: TGTGCCAGCAGCGCGCTAGCGGGGGGGCAGGACGGGGAGCTGTTTTTT
CDR3 protein: CASSALAGGQDGELFF
V gene: TRBV11-2
clone size: .
D gene: TRBD2
J gene: TRBJ2-2

CDR3 DNA: TGTGCCAGCAGCTTGGGGGTCGGGGGTCGGACTGAAGCTTTCTTT
CDR3 protein: CASSLGVGGRTEAFF
V gene: TRBV5-4
clone size: .
D gene: .
J gene: TRBJ1-1

CDR3 DNA: TGTGCCAGCAGCGGACAGGGGGACACTGAAGCTTTCTTT
CDR3 protein: CASSGQGDTEAFF
V gene: TRBV11-1
clone size: .
D gene: TRBD1
J gene: TRBJ1-1

CDR3 DNA: TGCGCCAGCAGCCAAGACCCAGCGGGGGGGAAACCTAGCACAGATACGCAGTATTTT
CDR3 protein: CASSQDPAGGKPSTDTQYF
V gene: TRBV4-3
clone size: .
D gene: TRBD2
J gene: TRBJ2-3

CDR3 DNA: TGTGCCAGCAGTCCCCGAGGCGGCTTGAGCTCCTACGAGCAGTACTTC
CDR3 protein: CASSPRGGLSSYEQYF
V gene: TRBV6-6
clone size: .
D gene: .
J gene: TRBJ2-7

CDR3 DNA: TGTGCCAGCAGCCAGGACACTGAAGCTTTCTTT
CDR3 protein: CASSQDTEAFF
V gene: TRBV7-6
clone size: .
D gene: .
J gene: TRBJ1-1

CDR3 DNA: TGTGCCAGCAGTGAAGGATGGAAGAACACTGAAGCTTTCTTT
CDR3 protein: CASSEGWKNTEAFF
V gene: TRBV6-1
clone size: .
D gene: .
J gene: TRBJ1-1